The entry below describes one T cell receptor beta chain. In the source study's methods: From ImmunoSEQ came sequences covering only the junction and carrying no quality scores, so filtering differed. Sequencing used immunoSEQ multiplex PCR; TCRdb keeps in-frame clones, though not all of them. V and J calls and clone size come straight from that table; D and trimming were deduced from the DNA. The data hold over 2 million clones, with roughly 90% observed a single time. These data belong to a study of shared clonotypes between healthy human individuals. Overall study: The study used three CD4 naive, three CD4 memory, two CD8 naive and one CD8 memory plate per donor.

Partitioning of CD4+ cells yielded a CD45RA+ naive subset and a CD45RA-negative memory subset. The CDR3 runs to 13 residues. In germline, CDR1 is LNHDA, CDR2 SQIVND (reference sequence). Trimming removed 3 bases at V and 7 bases at J, with 11 bases between. The clonotype originates from a man younger than 35 in good health. Some clones in this sample may be carry-over from other donors' samples. The genes are TRBV19 and TRBJ2-3, with D perhaps TRBD2 (5 bases). The sample taken for sequencing was naive CD4+ T cells from PBMCs. As to subset: CD45RA+ positively selected. The CDR3 region is CASSIGVLNTQYF. CDR3 nucleotides: TGTGCCAGTAGTATCGGGGTCCTGAATACGCAGTATTTT.